The 22 T cell receptor beta chains in this list originate from one sample, sequenced in a study of glioma-infiltrating T cells after dendritic cell vaccination. Time point reported: after dendritic cell vaccination, including at tumor progression/relapse. Using immunoSEQ multiplex PCR, the repertoire was profiled, and TCRdb retains in-frame clones only, with some absent. Seen here are roughly 100,000 clones, 90% observed once, and the top ten hold roughly 2.5%. Sample: blood, taken after dendritic cell vaccination. Source of these receptors: a human donor with glioblastoma.

V usage is TRBV5-4 and J usage is TRBJ2-7, with 10 bases aligning to TRBD2. Germline V gene lookup returns CDR1 SGHNT and CDR2 YYREEE (reference sequence). Germline trimming cut 5 bases from V and 7 bases from J; bases unmatched to any gene: 6. The CDR3 spans 13 residues. The CDR3 protein is CASSPGLASEQYF. Here the CDR3 DNA reads TGTGCCAGCAGTCCGGGACTAGCGAGTGAGCAGTACTTC.

The chain couples TRBV2 to TRBJ2-2; D is undetermined. Germline loops: CDR1 SNHLY, CDR2 FYNNEI. V was trimmed by 8 bases and J by 1 base, leaving 5 bases between them. This CDR3 is 12 amino acids long. CDR3 protein: CASVRNTGELFF. Written as DNA, the CDR3 is TGTGCCAGCGTCAGGAACACCGGGGAGCTGTTTTTT.

This clone has only a few counts. The chain employs TRBV6-1 and TRBJ2-2; 7 bases are shared with TRBD1. Germline CDR1 MNHNS, CDR2 SASEGT. Unmatched junction bases numbered 7, after V lost 5 bases and J lost 4 bases. This CDR3 has 15 amino acids. The CDR3 protein is CASSKTRQGTGELFF. CDR3 DNA sequence: TGTGCCAGCAGTAAAACCCGACAGGGCACCGGGGAGCTGTTTTTT.

The chain is built from TRBV6-6 and TRBJ1-1; D is unresolved. The CDR3 consists of 15 residues. CDR1 MNHNY and CDR2 SVGAGI come from the germline V gene (reference sequence). Between the trimmed V and J ends, which lost 2 bases and 1 base, there was a span of 11 bases. The CDR3 nucleotides read TGTGCCAGCAGTTACAGCGACCGCCCGAACACTGAAGCTTTCTTT. This encodes CASSYSDRPNTEAFF.

The chain combines TRBV13 with TRBJ2-7; a possible D gene is TRBD1 (5 bases). V lost 2 bases and J 3 bases, leaving 14 bases between the germline ends. CDR1 and CDR2 (germline): PRHDT, FYEKMQ (reference sequence). This CDR3 contains 15 residues. The CDR3 coding sequence is TGTGCCAGCAGCTTAAGGGTTTCCGGACACTACGAGCAGTACTTC. Translation gives CASSLRVSGHYEQYF.

The CDR3 spells CASSQGRSYEQYF. DNA of the CDR3: TGTGCCAGCAGCCAGGGGCGAAGCTACGAGCAGTACTTC. The chain combines TRBV5-4 with TRBJ2-7, with a weak D call TRBD1 (6 bases). The CDR3 runs 13 residues. V was shortened by 4 bases and J by 3 bases, with 11 bases between the two germline ends. The germline V gene has CDR1 SGHNT and CDR2 YYREEE (reference sequence).

J is TRBJ1-5 and V is TRBV27; weak D call: TRBD1 (6 bases). In germline, CDR1 is MNHEY, CDR2 SMNVEV (reference sequence). The V and J ends lost 6 bases and 4 bases respectively, with 13 bases between them. The CDR3 spans 14 residues. As DNA, the CDR3 is TGTGCCAGCAGAGGACCAGGGGCTAATCAGCCCCAGCATTTT. Protein sequence: CASRGPGANQPQHF.

The chain joins TRBV5-1 to TRBJ2-6; no clear D. The CDR3 is 13 residues long. V lost 1 base and J 3 bases, leaving 2 bases between the germline ends. Germline CDR1 SGHRS, CDR2 YFSETQ. CDR3 protein: CASSLYGANVLTF. DNA of the CDR3: TGCGCCAGCAGCTTGTATGGGGCCAACGTCCTGACTTTC.

The CDR3 nucleotides read TGTGCCAGCAGCTTTCAACGAGCTGACTATGGCTACACCTTC. It codes for CASSFQRADYGYTF. The chain links TRBV5-5 to TRBJ1-2; D gene ambiguous. CDR1 is SGHKS and CDR2 is YYEKEE in the germline V gene (reference sequence). This CDR3 has 14 residues. The germline V and J ends were trimmed by 2 bases and 3 bases, with 11 bases remaining between them. The variable domain in full, completed from reference TRBV5-5 and TRBJ1-2, reads DAGVTQSPTHLIKTRGQQVTLRCSPISGHKSVSWYQQVLGQGPQFIFQYYEKEERGRGNFPDRFSARQFPNYSSELNVNALLLGDSALYLCASSFQRADYGYTFGSGTRLTVV.

This clone was counted once. This chain connects TRBV11-2 to TRBJ2-6; tentative D call: TRBD1 (6 bases). Trimming left V 1 base short and J 4 bases short, with 11 bases between. Germline loops: CDR1 SGHAT, CDR2 FQNNGV. The CDR3 runs to 16 residues. The CDR3 is CASSLVLGAGANVLTF. The DNA of the CDR3 is TGTGCCAGCAGCTTAGTGCTGGGGGCGGGGGCCAACGTCCTGACTTTC.

The chain recombines TRBV15 with TRBJ2-7; TRBD1 agrees at 9 bases. V trimming: 1 base; J trimming: 0 bases; junction bases outside the gene matches: 7. The length of the CDR3 is 17 residues. Germline CDR1 and CDR2: LNHNV and YYDKDF (reference sequence). CDR3: CATSRGGTGQNSYEQYF. The CDR3 bases are TGTGCCACCAGCAGAGGAGGGACAGGGCAAAACTCCTACGAGCAGTACTTC. The whole variable domain, remainder taken from reference TRBV15 and TRBJ2-7, is DAMVIQNPRYQVTQFGKPVTLSCSQTLNHNVMYWYQQKSSQAPKLLFHYYDKDFNNEADTPDNFQSRRPNTSFCFLDIRSPGLGDTAMYLCATSRGGTGQNSYEQYFGPGTRLTVT.

This chain joins TRBV19 and TRBJ1-1; TRBD1 aligns across 7 bases. The germline gives CDR1 LNHDA, CDR2 SQIVND (reference sequence). The CDR3 runs to 16 residues. The ends lost 5 bases at V and 0 bases at J; junction bases unmatched: 9. The CDR3 nucleotides read TGTGCCAGTAGTTCCCGACAGGGCGGTTTGAACACTGAAGCTTTCTTT. Translation gives CASSSRQGGLNTEAFF.

The gene calls are TRBV5-1 and TRBJ1-2; TRBD1 agrees at 8 bases. Germline-derived CDR1 and CDR2 are SGHRS and YFSETQ. The CDR3 runs to 13 residues. With V trimmed by 5 bases and J by 8 bases, 8 bases remained unmatched. CDR3 region: CASREDRVEGYTF. The CDR3 coding sequence is TGCGCCAGCAGGGAGGACAGGGTGGAAGGCTACACCTTC.

The rearrangement links TRBV7-9 to TRBJ2-1; 11 positions match TRBD2. V lost 7 bases to trimming and J lost 4 bases; unmatched junction nucleotides: 3. Germline loops: CDR1 SEHNR, CDR2 FQNEAQ (reference sequence). The CDR3 contains 14 residues. The CDR3 nucleotides read TGTGCCAGCATTAGCGGGAGGGAGTACAATGAGCAGTTCTTC. Translated: CASISGREYNEQFF.

The chain uses TRBV2 and TRBJ1-1; a weak D match, TRBD1 (5 bases). The V end lost 7 bases, the J end lost 5 bases, and 11 bases lay between the germline ends. The germline V gene encodes CDR1 SNHLY and CDR2 FYNNEI. The CDR3 is 12 residues long. Here the CDR3 DNA reads TGTGCCAGCAAATTTACAGGAACTGAAGCTTTCTTT. Encoded protein: CASKFTGTEAFF.

This chain uses TRBV10-2 with TRBJ2-7; TRBD2 matches at 10 bases. Germline V gives CDR1 WSHSY, CDR2 SAAADI. The CDR3 has 15 amino acids. Germline trimming cut 0 bases from V and 6 bases from J; bases unmatched to any gene: 5. CDR3 amino acids: CASSESLAGASEQYF. The CDR3 nucleotides are TGCGCCAGCAGTGAGTCGCTAGCGGGGGCGTCCGAGCAGTACTTC.

The rearrangement uses TRBV14 and TRBJ1-1; no firm D call. Trimming took 1 base from V and 4 from J, leaving 13 bases between them. Germline CDR1 reads SGHDN; CDR2 reads FVKESK. The CDR3 contains 15 residues. CDR3 nucleotides: TGTGCCAGCAGCCAAGGCAACTTTTTCCCCACTGAAGCTTTCTTT. It yields the protein CASSQGNFFPTEAFF.

This chain uses TRBV6-5 with TRBJ1-4; no clear D gene. Germline values: CDR1 MNHEY, CDR2 SVGAGI. The V end lost 2 bases, the J end lost 8 bases, and 9 bases lay between the germline ends. The CDR3 extends over 13 amino acids. The CDR3 sequence is CASSYGIREKLFF. DNA of the CDR3: TGTGCCAGCAGTTACGGTATCCGGGAAAAACTGTTTTTT.

V and J are TRBV4-2 and TRBJ2-5; 11 positions match TRBD2. Germline CDR1 LGHNA, CDR2 YNFKEQ. The CDR3 covers 16 residues. The ends lost 4 bases at V and 1 base at J; junction bases unmatched: 5. The CDR3 spells CASSLTSGGGQETQYF. DNA for the CDR3: TGTGCCAGCAGCCTCACTAGCGGGGGCGGCCAAGAGACCCAGTACTTC.

CDR3 DNA: TGTGCCAGCAGCGTAGACCGGGCTGGAAACACCATATATTTT. This encodes CASSVDRAGNTIYF. The chain links TRBV9 to TRBJ1-3; D unclear. The germline V gene encodes CDR1 SGDLS and CDR2 YYNGEE. V lost 0 bases to trimming and J lost 2 bases, with 6 bases between them. CDR3 length: 14 residues.

This rearrangement joins TRBV5-1 to TRBJ1-5, with 9 bases that match TRBD1. The CDR3 sequence is 13 residues long. V was clipped by 2 bases and J by 7 bases; unmatched bases: 1. Per germline, CDR1 SGHRS and CDR2 YFSETQ. DNA of the CDR3: TGCGCCAGCAGCTTCACAGGGGGCCAGCCCCAGCATTTT. Residues: CASSFTGGQPQHF.

This sequence joins TRBV2 and TRBJ2-7; the D gene is possibly TRBD1 (5 bases). CDR3 size: 14 residues. The V and J ends lost 5 bases and 0 bases respectively, with 11 bases between them. From germline, CDR1 is SNHLY and CDR2 FYNNEI. The CDR3 DNA sequence: TGTGCCAGCAGTCGGCAGGGCCTCTCCTACGAGCAGTACTTC. Amino acids: CASSRQGLSYEQYF.